The next 30 T cell receptor beta chains were all read from a single sample in a study of shared clonotypes between healthy human individuals. Generated by immunoSEQ multiplex PCR, the TCRdb table keeps only in-frame clones and is missing some. The sample lists approximately 340,000 clones, roughly 80% seen once, with 10% in the top ten. Material: memory CD4+ T cells sorted from blood. Regarding subset: CD45RA-negative fraction. The source is a man between 25 and 39 years old in good health.

This chain joins TRBV7-9 and TRBJ1-1; no definite D call. Germline CDR1 SEHNR, CDR2 FQNEAQ (reference sequence). CDR3 length: 14 residues. V was clipped by 1 base and J by 4 bases, with 10 bases between them. The CDR3 DNA sequence: TGTGCCAGCAGCTTAGAGGGATATTTCACTGAAGCTTTCTTT. Its protein product is CASSLEGYFTEAFF.

This clone was picked up one time. The chain joins TRBV14 to TRBJ1-1, with D unresolved. This CDR3 has 12 amino acids. Trimming left V 1 base short and J 8 bases short, with 8 bases between. Germline-derived CDR1 and CDR2 are SGHDN and FVKESK. This CDR3 reads CASSQGTGEAFF. For the CDR3, the DNA is TGTGCCAGCAGCCAAGGTACGGGGGAAGCTTTCTTT.

The chain carries TRBV5-1 and TRBJ2-1; tentatively, D is TRBD2 (6 bases). CDR3 length equals 14 residues. Between the trimmed V and J ends, which lost 0 bases and 9 bases, there was a span of 13 bases. Germline assignment: CDR1 SGHRS and CDR2 YFSETQ. Written as DNA, the CDR3 is TGCGCCAGCAGCTTGGGTCGTCGGAGGGGTGAGCAGTTCTTC. Translating it yields CASSLGRRRGEQFF.

This sequence joins TRBV10-1 and TRBJ2-3; no reliable D call. CDR3 length equals 12 residues. Germline loops: CDR1 WNHNN, CDR2 SYGVQD (reference sequence). V lost 5 bases, J lost 6 bases, and 9 bases lay in between. The chain's CDR3 is CASSSGVDTQYF. The CDR3 region has the DNA TGCGCCAGCAGTTCAGGAGTGGATACGCAGTATTTT.

In its sample, this clone was seen many times. The V call is TRBV18, the J call TRBJ2-7; tentatively, D is TRBD1 (6 bases). This CDR3 contains 14 residues. From germline, CDR1 is KGHSH and CDR2 LQKENI. V was cut by 6 bases and J by 2 bases, with 14 bases left in between. The CDR3: CASSRGAQTYEQYF. Here the CDR3 DNA reads TGTGCCAGCTCCAGGGGAGCGCAAACCTACGAGCAGTACTTC.

This chain uses TRBV6-5 with TRBJ2-3; the D gene is possibly TRBD1 (5 bases). V was cut by 5 bases and J by 3 bases, with 9 bases left in between. The CDR3 is 13 amino acids. Germline CDR1 is MNHEY and CDR2 is SVGAGI. The CDR3 reads CASSTRQTDTQYF. As DNA, the CDR3 is TGTGCCAGCAGTACGAGACAGACAGATACGCAGTATTTT.

As for this clone: It differs at one base from a far larger clone, so likely a read error. This chain connects TRBV4-3 to TRBJ2-7; no definite D call. The CDR3 contains 13 residues. In germline, CDR1 is LGHNA, CDR2 YSLEER. The CDR3 reads CASSQGPLYGQYF. CDR3 DNA sequence: TGCGCCAGCAGCCAAGGACCGCTCTACGGGCAGTACTTC.

This clone occurred once. The chain recombines TRBV9 with TRBJ2-1; 9 bases match TRBD1. Germline V lookup: CDR1 SGDLS, CDR2 YYNGEE. The J segment lost 9 bases and the V segment lost 3 bases, leaving 13 bases of the junction unmatched. This CDR3 spans 16 amino acids. CDR3 loop: CASSGLGTGTAVEQFF. As DNA, the CDR3 is TGTGCCAGCAGCGGATTAGGGACAGGGACAGCGGTTGAGCAGTTCTTC.

The rearrangement uses TRBV10-1 and TRBJ1-1, with D perhaps TRBD1 (6 bases). CDR3 length equals 19 residues. V lost 1 base to trimming and J lost 0 bases, with 21 bases between them. Germline-derived CDR1 and CDR2 are WNHNN and SYGVQD (reference sequence). CDR3 residues: CASSELEQGRRYLNTEAFF. The DNA of the CDR3 is TGCGCCAGCAGTGAGTTAGAGCAGGGGCGACGGTATTTGAACACTGAAGCTTTCTTT.

The chain joins TRBV10-3 to TRBJ2-3; 11 nucleotides agree with TRBD1. Germline V gene sequence: CDR1 ENHRY, CDR2 SYGVKD. This CDR3 has 15 residues. Losses at the gene ends were 6 bases for V and 6 bases for J; bases not matched to a gene: 8. The CDR3 spells CAIRGQGAPTDTQYF. The CDR3, as DNA: TGTGCCATCAGAGGACAGGGGGCTCCCACGGATACGCAGTATTTT.

The genes are TRBV10-3 and TRBJ2-1; 7 bases match TRBD2. Germline CDR1 is ENHRY and CDR2 is SYGVKD. CDR3 length: 15 amino acids. V shed 7 bases and J 4 bases; nucleotides not matched to a gene: 10. CDR3 sequence reads: CAIMGGGKSYNEQFF. CDR3 sequence (DNA): TGTGCCATCATGGGCGGGGGAAAGTCTTACAATGAGCAGTTCTTC.

The table lists this clone with a few counts. This chain joins TRBV18 and TRBJ2-1, with D perhaps matching TRBD1 or TRBD2 (5 bases each). This CDR3 is built from 14 residues. V was clipped by 3 bases and J by 5 bases, with 11 bases between them. Germline CDR1 KGHSH, CDR2 LQKENI. CDR3 sequence (DNA): TGTGCCAGCTCACCTTTCCGGGACCACAATGAGCAGTTCTTC. Its protein product is CASSPFRDHNEQFF.

The chain joins TRBV5-5 to TRBJ2-7; D ambiguous. Deletions cut 1 base from V and 1 base from J, with 9 bases between. Germline CDR1 is SGHKS and CDR2 is YYEKEE (reference sequence). The CDR3 is made up of 14 amino acids. This CDR3 reads CASSLNIRSYEQYF. For the CDR3, the DNA is TGTGCCAGCAGCTTGAATATTCGTTCCTACGAGCAGTACTTC. Drawing the rest from reference TRBV5-5 and TRBJ2-7, the complete variable domain is DAGVTQSPTHLIKTRGQQVTLRCSPISGHKSVSWYQQVLGQGPQFIFQYYEKEERGRGNFPDRFSARQFPNYSSELNVNALLLGDSALYLCASSLNIRSYEQYFGPGTRLTVT.

The chain carries TRBV11-2 and TRBJ2-7, with 7 bases aligning to TRBD1. V gave up 5 bases and J gave up 2 bases; unmatched junction bases: 15. Looked up from germline, CDR1 is SGHAT and CDR2 is FQNNGV. The length of the CDR3 is 17 residues. This chain's CDR3 is CASSLRGGQSYTYEQYF. The CDR3 nucleotides are TGTGCCAGCAGCCTTCGAGGGGGACAGAGTTATACCTACGAGCAGTACTTC.

This chain uses TRBV30 with TRBJ1-1; a possible D gene is TRBD1 (6 bases). CDR1 and CDR2 from the germline V gene are GTSNPN and SVGIG (reference sequence). CDR3 length: 14 amino acids. Trimming left V 7 bases short and J 1 base short, with 16 bases between. The CDR3 DNA reads TGTGCCTCGAGATCACCGGGACAGAACACTGAAGCTTTCTTT. Its protein is CASRSPGQNTEAFF.

The V and J genes are TRBV19 and TRBJ2-7; D gene unclear. In germline, CDR1 is LNHDA, CDR2 SQIVND (reference sequence). CDR3 length equals 14 residues. V was trimmed by 5 bases and J by 2 bases, leaving 13 bases between them. CDR3 region: CASSYEAGPYEQYF. For the CDR3, the DNA is TGTGCCAGTAGTTACGAGGCCGGGCCCTACGAGCAGTACTTC. Together with reference TRBV19 and TRBJ2-7, the CDR3 gives the full variable domain: DGGITQSPKYLFRKEGQNVTLSCEQNLNHDAMYWYRQDPGQGLRLIYYSQIVNDFQKGDIAEGYSVSREKKESFPLTVTSAQKNPTAFYLCASSYEAGPYEQYFGPGTRLTVT.

A word on this clone: Compared with germline, one end of the junction differs, possibly owing to a read error. The chain has TRBV6-6 and TRBJ1-1; D not certain. Per germline, CDR1 MNHNY and CDR2 SVGAGI (reference sequence). This CDR3 region has 13 residues. For the CDR3, the DNA is TGTGTCAGCAGTGCCTCAGGGAACACTGAAGCTTTCTTT. Protein product: CVSSASGNTEAFF.

The rearrangement joins TRBV5-6 to TRBJ2-7, with TRBD2 as a possible D gene (6 bases). The germline CDR1 and CDR2 sequences are SGHDT and YYEEEE. Trimming took off 4 bases at V and 1 base at J, with 9 bases between the two ends. CDR3 size: 13 residues. DNA of the CDR3: TGTGCCAGCAGCCGTGGGACTTCCTACGAGCAGTACTTC. Protein: CASSRGTSYEQYF.

V usage is TRBV9 and J usage is TRBJ2-2; D is uncertain. Germline CDR1 SGDLS, CDR2 YYNGEE. The V end was cut by 4 bases, the J end by 7 bases, with 14 bases between. CDR3 size: 14 residues. The CDR3, as DNA: TGTGCCAGCAGCTCCTCTAACGTCGGCGGGGAGCTGTTTTTT. It codes for CASSSSNVGGELFF.

The chain recombines TRBV29-1 with TRBJ1-2, with 10 bases fitting TRBD1. There are 15 residues in the CDR3. V was pared by 3 bases and J by 4 bases, with 8 bases of the junction left unmatched. From germline, CDR1 is SQVTM and CDR2 ANQGSEA. DNA of the CDR3: TGCAGCGTTGAGAGCAGGGACAGGGGCTCCTATGGCTACACCTTC. It is translated as CSVESRDRGSYGYTF.

V and J are TRBV2 and TRBJ1-1; 9 bases fit TRBD1. Trimming took 7 bases from V and 4 from J; bases not matched to a gene: 7. The CDR3 contains 14 residues. Germline loops: CDR1 SNHLY, CDR2 FYNNEI. CDR3 sequence: CASKDRGRVTEAFF. CDR3 coding DNA: TGTGCCAGCAAGGACAGGGGAAGGGTCACTGAAGCTTTCTTT. Together with reference TRBV2 and TRBJ1-1, the CDR3 gives the full variable domain: EPEVTQTPSHQVTQMGQEVILRCVPISNHLYFYWYRQILGQKVEFLVSFYNNEISEKSEIFDDQFSVERPDGSNFTLKIRSTKLEDSAMYFCASKDRGRVTEAFFGQGTRLTVV.

This clone was seen many times. The chain combines TRBV28 with TRBJ2-3; D remains unclear. Germline assignment: CDR1 MDHEN and CDR2 SYDVKM. This CDR3 has 16 residues. The ends were cut back, 3 bases at V and 0 bases at J, with 13 bases in the middle. The CDR3 bases are TGTGCCAGCAGTTTTGGGTCGAGCCAGAGCACAGATACGCAGTATTTT. Its translation is CASSFGSSQSTDTQYF.

This clone was seen more than once but under ten times. J is TRBJ1-2 and V is TRBV7-9; the D gene is possibly TRBD1 (5 bases). The CDR3 is made up of 14 amino acids. Germline values: CDR1 SEHNR, CDR2 FQNEAQ (reference sequence). Between the trimmed V and J ends, which lost 2 bases and 1 base, there was a span of 8 bases. The CDR3 is CASSLKGDNYGYTF. For the CDR3, the DNA is TGTGCCAGCAGCTTAAAAGGGGATAACTATGGCTACACCTTC.

This clone was detected many times. The chain carries TRBV5-1 and TRBJ2-1; 7 nucleotides line up with TRBD1. CDR3 length equals 14 residues. V dropped 2 bases and J dropped 7; count of bases not matched to a gene: 6. In germline, CDR1 is SGHRS, CDR2 YFSETQ. For the CDR3, the DNA is TGCGCCAGCAGCTTTCAGGGGGAAGGGAATGAGCAGTTCTTC. Protein product: CASSFQGEGNEQFF. The complete variable domain, with remaining parts taken from reference TRBV5-1 and TRBJ2-1, reads KAGVTQTPRYLIKTRGQQVTLSCSPISGHRSVSWYQQTPGQGLQFLFEYFSETQRNKGNFPGRFSGRQFSNSRSEMNVSTLELGDSALYLCASSFQGEGNEQFFGPGTRLTVL.

This clone has a handful of counts. This chain uses TRBV19 with TRBJ2-7; 9 nucleotides line up with TRBD1. Looked up from germline, CDR1 is LNHDA and CDR2 is SQIVND (reference sequence). J gave up 4 bases and V 6 bases, and 10 bases lay outside the gene matches. The CDR3 totals 15 residues. The CDR3 region has the DNA TGTGCCAGTAGCTTACAGGGGGCAAGTCCATACGAGCAGTACTTC. This sequence encodes CASSLQGASPYEQYF.

In its sample, this clone was seen many times. The V gene is TRBV10-2, the J gene TRBJ1-6, with D uncertain. The V and J ends lost 5 bases and 8 bases respectively, with 10 bases between them. Germline values: CDR1 WSHSY, CDR2 SAAADI. The CDR3 length is 13 residues. This CDR3 is CASSRIADSPLHF. In DNA, the CDR3 is TGCGCCAGCAGTCGGATTGCCGATTCACCCCTCCACTTT.

This chain connects TRBV27 to TRBJ2-7, with D possibly TRBD1 on 7 matching bases. CDR1 and CDR2 (germline): MNHEY, SMNVEV (reference sequence). This CDR3 comprises 17 residues. V was clipped by 3 bases and J by 1 base, with 19 bases between them. Here the CDR3 reads CASSLKSTTGRSYEQYF. In DNA form, the CDR3 reads TGTGCCAGCAGTTTGAAAAGCACGACAGGGAGGTCCTACGAGCAGTACTTC.

J is TRBJ2-1 and V is TRBV30; 13 bases map to TRBD2. The germline V gene has CDR1 GTSNPN and CDR2 SVGIG (reference sequence). There are 15 residues in the CDR3. V lost 3 bases and J lost 7; bases outside the gene matches: 6. CDR3 amino acids: CAWRTGLAGVNEQFF. The CDR3 DNA is TGTGCCTGGAGAACCGGACTAGCGGGAGTAAATGAGCAGTTCTTC.

This clone was recorded a few times. V and J are TRBV10-3 and TRBJ2-3, with D tentatively TRBD1 (6 bases). The germline V gene has CDR1 ENHRY and CDR2 SYGVKD. The V end lost 5 bases, the J end lost 2 bases, and 17 bases lay between the germline ends. The CDR3 extends over 16 amino acids. The CDR3 loop reads CAISTTNRANTDTQYF. CDR3 sequence (DNA): TGTGCCATCAGTACAACCAACAGGGCTAACACAGATACGCAGTATTTT.

The sample holds one count of this clone. V and J are TRBV9 and TRBJ2-7; weak D call: TRBD2 (6 bases). The CDR3 is 15 amino acids. The V and J ends lost 6 bases and 4 bases respectively, with 20 bases between them. Germline CDR1 reads SGDLS; CDR2 reads YYNGEE. The DNA of the CDR3 is TGTGCCAGCACGTTTGGAGTGGGACTCTTATACGAGCAGTACTTC. It translates to CASTFGVGLLYEQYF. Full variable domain (rest looked up from reference TRBV9 and TRBJ2-7): DSGVTQTPKHLITATGQRVTLRCSPRSGDLSVYWYQQSLDQGLQFLIQYYNGEERAKGNILERFSAQQFPDLHSELNLSSLELGDSALYFCASTFGVGLLYEQYFGPGTRLTVT.